The 28 T cell receptor beta chains reported below all come from one sample, sequenced in a study of T cell responses to AZD1222 COVID-19 vaccine. Sequencing used immunoSEQ multiplex PCR; TCRdb keeps in-frame clones, though not all of them. Among around 86,000 clones listed, around 89% were seen once. The source was peripheral blood, collected on day 0 of AZD1222 vaccination. The receptor set was obtained from an adult in good health.

The V call is TRBV9, the J call TRBJ1-4; a weak D match, TRBD1 (6 bases). CDR1 SGDLS and CDR2 YYNGEE come from the germline V gene. CDR3 length: 16 residues. Trimming stripped 4 bases from V and 0 bases from J, with 13 bases between. The CDR3 DNA follows: TGTGCCAGCAGCAATCCGGACAGAGCAACTAATGAAAAACTGTTTTTT. Protein: CASSNPDRATNEKLFF.

The chain couples TRBV15 to TRBJ1-6; 11 nucleotides line up with TRBD1. The CDR3 covers 20 residues. Trimming took 2 bases from V and 5 from J; bases not matched to a gene: 14. CDR1 and CDR2 (germline): LNHNV, YYDKDF (reference sequence). CDR3 sequence (DNA): TGTGCCACCAGCAGATATCCCGGGACAGGGGGTTCAGTAGATAATTCACCCCTCCACTTT. It translates to CATSRYPGTGGSVDNSPLHF.

The chain joins TRBV27 to TRBJ1-5; TRBD1 agrees at 11 bases. Germline V CDR1 and CDR2: MNHEY, SMNVEV (reference sequence). The CDR3 runs to 16 residues. The trim removed 5 bases at V and 6 bases at J, leaving 9 bases unmatched. CDR3 loop: CASSAGTGGLGQPQHF. The CDR3 DNA reads TGTGCCAGCAGTGCCGGGACAGGGGGTCTGGGTCAGCCCCAGCATTTT.

This chain connects TRBV27 to TRBJ1-6; perhaps TRBD1 as D (5 bases). CDR3 size: 15 residues. V was shortened by 3 bases and J by 9 bases, with 15 bases between the two germline ends. CDR1 is MNHEY and CDR2 is SMNVEV in the germline V gene (reference sequence). CDR3 DNA: TGTGCCAGCAGTTTTAACAAGGGGCAGGGTTCACCCCTCCACTTT. Translated: CASSFNKGQGSPLHF.

The CDR3 bases are TGTGCCAGCAGCCGCCTGACTATGCGGGGGGACCTAAACATTCAGTACTTC. It encodes CASSRLTMRGDLNIQYF. The chain employs TRBV7-2 and TRBJ2-4; 8 bases line up with TRBD2. The CDR3 totals 17 residues. Trimming removed 5 bases from V and 6 bases from J; junction bases left unmatched: 15. Germline CDR1 and CDR2: SGHTA and FQGNSA.

The rearrangement links TRBV11-2 to TRBJ2-7; 7 nucleotides line up with TRBD2. Germline V gene sequence: CDR1 SGHAT, CDR2 FQNNGV. The CDR3 is made up of 15 amino acids. V shed 7 bases and J 5 bases; nucleotides not matched to a gene: 14. CDR3 sequence: CASTHVPSRGDEQYF. CDR3 coding DNA: TGTGCCAGCACCCACGTTCCTAGTCGGGGGGACGAGCAGTACTTC.

CDR3 nucleotides: TGTGCCAGCAGCCTGGGCCCAGGCGGGCCCTACGAGCAGTACTTC. It specifies CASSLGPGGPYEQYF. The rearrangement uses TRBV9 and TRBJ2-7; the D gene is possibly TRBD2 (5 bases). The CDR3 sequence is 15 residues long. V was pared by 4 bases and J by 2 bases, with 16 bases between. Germline V lookup: CDR1 SGDLS, CDR2 YYNGEE.

This chain links TRBV30 with TRBJ1-2; no clear D. V lost 5 bases, J lost 8 bases, and 12 bases lay in between. CDR1 GTSNPN and CDR2 SVGIG come from the germline V gene (reference sequence). This CDR3 has 11 residues. The CDR3 DNA follows: TGTGCCTGGGGGTACGGGGTCGGCTACACCTTC. Translation: CAWGYGVGYTF.

The genes are TRBV7-2 and TRBJ2-7, with TRBD2 identical over 15 bases. The V gene end was trimmed by 5 bases and the J gene end by 6 bases; junction bases not matched to a gene: 8. The CDR3 totals 16 residues. From germline, CDR1 is SGHTA and CDR2 FQGNSA. The CDR3 sequence: CASSRGLAGGGAEQYF. The CDR3, as DNA: TGTGCCAGCAGCCGGGGACTAGCGGGGGGAGGGGCCGAGCAGTACTTC.

V gene TRBV7-2 combines with J gene TRBJ1-3; D remains unclear. This CDR3 region has 13 residues. The ends were cut back, 5 bases at V and 7 bases at J, with 12 bases in the middle. The germline gives CDR1 SGHTA, CDR2 FQGNSA. CDR3 DNA sequence: TGTGCCAGCAGCCCCCGCCCGGGGAACACCATATATTTT. Translated: CASSPRPGNTIYF.

The rearrangement uses TRBV4-1 and TRBJ1-1, with D hard to call. The CDR3 consists of 14 residues. Germline loops: CDR1 MGHRA, CDR2 YSYEKL. Trimming stripped 1 base from V and 2 bases from J, with 8 bases between. The CDR3 sequence is CASSQAPTNTEAFF. CDR3 in DNA: TGCGCCAGCAGCCAAGCCCCGACCAACACTGAAGCTTTCTTT.

The chain uses TRBV4-1 and TRBJ2-2; D gene ambiguous. This CDR3 contains 14 residues. Germline lookup yields CDR1 MGHRA and CDR2 YSYEKL. The V and J ends lost 2 bases and 1 base respectively, with 5 bases between them. For the CDR3, the DNA is TGCGCCAGCAGCCAATACGGGAACACCGGGGAGCTGTTTTTT. Its translation is CASSQYGNTGELFF.

V and J are TRBV27 and TRBJ1-6; D uncertain. The germline gives CDR1 MNHEY, CDR2 SMNVEV (reference sequence). This CDR3 is 16 amino acids long. Trimming removed 7 bases from V and 0 bases from J, with 13 bases in between. The DNA for the CDR3 is TGTGCCAGCACAAAAGACCCGTTCTCCTATAATTCACCCCTCCACTTT. Amino acid sequence: CASTKDPFSYNSPLHF.

This chain links TRBV7-9 with TRBJ1-2; D is possibly TRBD1 (5 bases). Trimming took off 5 bases at V and 4 bases at J, with 11 bases between the two ends. The CDR3 spans 13 residues. Germline V lookup: CDR1 SEHNR, CDR2 FQNEAQ (reference sequence). CDR3 DNA: TGTGCCAGCAGCCCGACAGATCCCTATGGCTACACCTTC. Translated, it gives CASSPTDPYGYTF.

The CDR3 coding sequence is TGTGCCAGCTCCGCCGGGGCGAGTCACACTGAAGCTTTCTTT. Translating gives CASSAGASHTEAFF. V and J are TRBV18 and TRBJ1-1; possibly TRBD1 for D (5 bases). The germline gives CDR1 KGHSH, CDR2 LQKENI. V dropped 6 bases and J dropped 3 bases, with 14 bases sitting between them. The CDR3 extends over 14 amino acids.

The rearrangement uses TRBV19 and TRBJ2-1, with 9 bases aligning to TRBD2. The CDR3 sequence is 14 residues long. Germline assignment: CDR1 LNHDA and CDR2 SQIVND (reference sequence). Trimming removed 4 bases from V and 10 bases from J; junction bases left unmatched: 8. The CDR3 DNA reads TGTGCCAGTAGTACCTCTAGCGGGACGTGGGAGCAGTTCTTC. Its protein is CASSTSSGTWEQFF.

The V gene is TRBV6-1, the J gene TRBJ2-5; D is possibly TRBD2 (6 bases). The V end lost 2 bases, the J end lost 4 bases, and 14 bases lay between the germline ends. Germline CDR1 and CDR2: MNHNS and SASEGT. The CDR3 spans 15 residues. The CDR3: CASSELILGGETQYF. The DNA of the CDR3 is TGTGCCAGCAGTGAATTGATATTGGGGGGAGAGACCCAGTACTTC.

This sequence joins TRBV6-2 or TRBV6-3 and TRBJ2-3, with TRBD1 as a possible D gene (6 bases). The V end lost 7 bases, the J end lost 2 bases, and 16 bases lay between the germline ends. Germline V gene lookup returns CDR1 MNHEY and CDR2 SVGEGT. The CDR3 runs 15 residues. The chain's CDR3 is CASNPTGIDTDTQYF. The CDR3 nucleotides read TGTGCCAGCAACCCGACAGGAATAGACACAGATACGCAGTATTTT.

The chain employs TRBV19 and TRBJ2-5; maybe TRBD1 (6 bases). V was trimmed by 7 bases and J by 7 bases, leaving 13 bases between them. From germline, CDR1 is LNHDA and CDR2 SQIVND (reference sequence). The CDR3 is 12 residues long. CDR3 nucleotides: TGTGCCAGTAAGCAGGGGAGCGGGACCCAGTACTTC. Its protein product is CASKQGSGTQYF.

The rearrangement joins TRBV6-1 to TRBJ1-4; D ambiguous. Germline CDR1 MNHNS, CDR2 SASEGT. The V end was cut by 0 bases, the J end by 3 bases, with 8 bases between. This CDR3 has 15 amino acids. The CDR3 is CASSEATGANEKLFF. CDR3 nucleotides: TGTGCCAGCAGTGAAGCAACGGGTGCTAATGAAAAACTGTTTTTT.

V is TRBV15 and J is TRBJ2-1, with no clear D. The CDR3 runs 15 residues. Trimming took 3 bases from V and 4 from J, leaving 13 bases between them. Per germline, CDR1 LNHNV and CDR2 YYDKDF (reference sequence). Written as DNA, the CDR3 is TGTGCCACCAGCAGGGTAGTGGGTTCGTACAATGAGCAGTTCTTC. This encodes CATSRVVGSYNEQFF.

This clone has a single count. CDR3 region: CASSADSSGNTIYF. CDR3 nucleotides: TGCGCCAGCAGCGCGGACAGCTCTGGAAACACCATATATTTT. V is TRBV5-1 and J is TRBJ1-3; D might be TRBD1 (6 bases). In germline, CDR1 is SGHRS, CDR2 YFSETQ. The CDR3 is made up of 14 amino acids. V was trimmed by 4 bases and J by 0 bases, leaving 8 bases between them.

The CDR3 loop reads CASSLALDLAAEQYF. CDR3 nucleotides: TGTGCCAGCAGCTTAGCATTGGACCTCGCGGCCGAGCAGTACTTC. The V gene is TRBV7-2, the J gene TRBJ2-7; D is unresolved. CDR1 is SGHTA and CDR2 is FQGNSA in the germline V gene. There are 15 residues in the CDR3. The ends were cut back, 0 bases at V and 6 bases at J, with 15 bases in the middle. Full variable domain (rest looked up from reference TRBV7-2 and TRBJ2-7): GAGVSQSPSNKVTEKGKDVELRCDPISGHTALYWYRQSLGQGLEFLIYFQGNSAPDKSGLPSDRFSAERTGGSVSTLTIQRTQQEDSAVYLCASSLALDLAAEQYFGPGTRLTVT.

This sequence joins TRBV11-2 and TRBJ1-1, with 8 bases lining up with TRBD1. The junction had 6 bases not matched to a gene; V was cut back by 1 base and J by 5 bases. The CDR3 extends over 15 amino acids. CDR1 is SGHAT and CDR2 is FQNNGV in the germline V gene. The CDR3 bases are TGTGCCAGCAGCTTAGTCCAGGGGGCGCGGACTGAAGCTTTCTTT. It is translated as CASSLVQGARTEAFF.

The chain couples TRBV5-4 to TRBJ2-7; D is possibly TRBD2 (5 bases). The germline V gene has CDR1 SGHNT and CDR2 YYREEE (reference sequence). V gave up 0 bases and J gave up 5 bases, with 6 bases separating them. The CDR3 runs 12 residues. The CDR3 DNA is TGTGCCAGCAGCTTGGTGGGAGACGAGCAGTACTTC. It codes for CASSLVGDEQYF. The variable domain in full, with the rest retrieved from reference TRBV5-4 and TRBJ2-7, is ETGVTQSPTHLIKTRGQQVTLRCSSQSGHNTVSWYQQALGQGPQFIFQYYREEENGRGNFPPRFSGLQFPNYSSELNVNALELDDSALYLCASSLVGDEQYFGPGTRLTVT.

The V call is TRBV7-2, the J call TRBJ2-5, with TRBD2 identical over 7 bases. The CDR3 runs 17 residues. Germline CDR1 SGHTA, CDR2 FQGNSA. The J segment lost 5 bases and the V segment lost 5 bases, leaving 17 bases of the junction unmatched. CDR3 sequence (DNA): TGTGCCAGCAGCCTCCGCGAGGGAGCGGGGCGGGGGGAGACCCAGTACTTC. Translated: CASSLREGAGRGETQYF.

The gene calls are TRBV9 and TRBJ2-3; a possible D gene is TRBD1 (6 bases). Trimming took off 0 bases at V and 3 bases at J, with 14 bases between the two ends. This CDR3 has 16 residues. Germline CDR1 is SGDLS and CDR2 is YYNGEE. The DNA of the CDR3 is TGTGCCAGCAGCGTAGGCAATGCCAGGGGAACAGATACGCAGTATTTT. Protein sequence: CASSVGNARGTDTQYF.

The CDR3 loop is CASRRISGTYEQYF. The CDR3 nucleotides are TGTGCCAGCAGACGAATATCGGGGACTTACGAGCAGTACTTC. The chain recombines TRBV6-5 with TRBJ2-7, with D possibly matching TRBD2 (6 bases). The CDR3 has 14 amino acids. V shed 6 bases and J shed 4 bases, with 16 bases lying between them. Germline CDR1 and CDR2: MNHEY and SVGAGI.